The 24 T cell receptor beta chains below all came from one sample that was sequenced in a study of human T cells and chemical hapten exposure. As for time point: pre-sensitization, week 0. The treatment denotes: therapeutic diphenylcyclopropenone sensitization with weekly scalp DPC. TCRdb re-derived calls from the RACE reads in MiXCR, one entry per CDR3 protein. The table lists 50,000 to 70,000 distinct CDR3 sequences, approximately 9.9% of them singletons, with 9.6% in the top ten. Sample: whole blood, taken in connection with sensitization to the hapten diphenylcyclopropenone (DPC). Receptors originate from a man in his forties with alopecia areata. Some clones in this sample may be carry-over from other donors' samples.

The chain uses TRBV7-2 and TRBJ2-7; 10 nucleotides agree with TRBD2. V was clipped by 3 bases and J by 0 bases; unmatched bases: 8. The CDR3 spans 17 residues. Per germline, CDR1 SGHTA and CDR2 FQGNSA. For the CDR3, the DNA is TGTGCCAGCAGCTTGGACCTTAGCGGGGGGATCTCCTACGAGCAGTACTTC. It specifies CASSLDLSGGISYEQYF.

Only a few counts were recorded for this clonotype. The rearrangement links TRBV28 to TRBJ2-3; 9 bases are shared with TRBD1. The germline V gene encodes CDR1 MDHEN and CDR2 SYDVKM. Trimming removed 3 bases from V and 2 bases from J; junction bases left unmatched: 3. The CDR3 extends over 15 amino acids. CDR3: CASSFGQGSTDTQYF. In nucleotides, the CDR3 is TGTGCCAGCAGTTTCGGACAGGGGTCCACAGATACGCAGTATTTT.

This clonotype was picked up many times. The chain uses TRBV5-5 and TRBJ1-1, with D perhaps TRBD1 (5 bases). Trimming shortened V by 0 bases and J by 2 bases, and 14 bases separated the two germline ends. Germline V gene data show CDR1 as SGHKS and CDR2 as YYEKEE (reference sequence). This CDR3 has 16 residues. As DNA, the CDR3 is TGTGCCAGCAGCTTGGGTCAGGGAAACTTAAACACTGAAGCTTTCTTT. This encodes CASSLGQGNLNTEAFF.

This clonotype was picked up many times. The chain links TRBV27 to TRBJ2-7; 9 nucleotides line up with TRBD1. After removal of 6 bases from V and 3 bases from J, the junction contained 12 bases not matched to a gene. The CDR3 consists of 16 residues. Germline CDR1 is MNHEY and CDR2 is SMNVEV (reference sequence). This CDR3 is CASSRPGTGRYYEQYF. The CDR3 nucleotides are TGTGCCAGCAGCCGCCCCGGGACAGGGCGGTACTACGAGCAGTACTTC.

This sequence joins TRBV12-3 or TRBV12-4 and TRBJ2-2; D unresolved. The germline V and J ends were trimmed by 8 bases and 2 bases, with 6 bases remaining between them. The CDR3 is made up of 12 amino acids. CDR3 amino acids: CASLRNTGELFF. Here the CDR3 DNA reads TGTGCCAGCCTGAGAAACACCGGGGAGCTGTTTTTT.

In its sample, this clonotype was seen many times. The rearrangement uses TRBV7-9 and TRBJ2-4; D may match TRBD1 or TRBD2 (6 bases each). Germline V gene data show CDR1 as SEHNR and CDR2 as FQNEAQ (reference sequence). The CDR3 runs 17 residues. V lost 3 bases and J lost 0, with 15 bases in between. In DNA form, the CDR3 reads TGTGCCAGCAGCTTCAGTCCGGGGGCAGGAGCCAAAAACATTCAGTACTTC. It translates to CASSFSPGAGAKNIQYF.

A single count supports this clonotype. This chain uses TRBV28 with TRBJ2-2; D is possibly TRBD2 (7 bases). CDR3 size: 16 residues. Trimming removed 5 bases at V and 3 bases at J, with 16 bases between. Germline V gene lookup returns CDR1 MDHEN and CDR2 SYDVKM. The CDR3 coding sequence is TGTGCCAGCAGTCCTACTGGCGGGGGCTACACCGGGGAGCTGTTTTTT. This translates into CASSPTGGGYTGELFF.

The sample holds many counts of this clonotype. The genes are TRBV9 and TRBJ2-7, with D perhaps matching TRBD1 or TRBD2 (5 bases each). Trimming took off 3 bases at V and 7 bases at J, with 14 bases between the two ends. Germline CDR1 is SGDLS and CDR2 is YYNGEE. This CDR3 is 13 amino acids long. The CDR3 region is CASSDNLGPEQYF. The CDR3 DNA follows: TGTGCCAGCAGCGATAATCTGGGACCGGAGCAGTACTTC.

This clonotype was recorded at least ten times. The chain links TRBV20-1 to TRBJ2-7, with 10 positions matching TRBD1. CDR1 DFQATT and CDR2 SNEGSKA come from the germline V gene (reference sequence). The ends lost 5 bases at V and 3 bases at J; junction bases unmatched: 7. The CDR3 spans 14 residues. The CDR3 coding sequence is TGCAGTGCTCCTCGCGGGACAGGGGTCTACGAGCAGTACTTC. Protein sequence: CSAPRGTGVYEQYF.

This chain connects TRBV28 to TRBJ2-7; D remains ambiguous. Trimming pared 3 bases from V and 2 bases from J, leaving 5 bases between. CDR3 size: 12 residues. CDR1 and CDR2 (germline): MDHEN, SYDVKM. The CDR3 region is CASSFMAYEQYF. The CDR3 nucleotides are TGTGCCAGCAGTTTCATGGCCTACGAGCAGTACTTC.

This clonotype appeared a few times. The genes are TRBV5-3 and TRBJ2-5, with D possibly TRBD1 on 6 matching bases. TRBV5-3 is classed as an ORF, of uncertain function. V was pared by 4 bases and J by 5 bases, with 27 bases between. The CDR3 runs 18 residues. The chain's CDR3 is CARSTLQGTTMPPETQYF. The DNA of the CDR3 is TGTGCCAGAAGCACCCTACAGGGCACCACCATGCCGCCGGAGACCCAGTACTTC.

V is TRBV5-6 and J is TRBJ2-7, with 9 bases aligning to TRBD2. V dropped 1 base and J dropped 6; count of bases not matched to a gene: 8. The CDR3 runs 15 residues. CDR1 and CDR2 (germline): SGHDT, YYEEEE. The CDR3 spells CASSLLAGGESEQYF. CDR3 bases: TGTGCCAGCAGCTTGCTGGCGGGAGGGGAAAGCGAGCAGTACTTC.

The rearrangement joins TRBV7-2 to TRBJ1-2; weak D call: TRBD1 (6 bases). V gave up 1 base and J gave up 5 bases, with 11 bases separating them. Germline CDR1 and CDR2: SGHTA and FQGNSA. This CDR3 has 14 amino acids. This chain's CDR3 is CASSLDREGYGYTF. CDR3 DNA sequence: TGTGCCAGCAGCTTAGACAGGGAAGGTTATGGCTACACCTTC.

This clonotype was counted ten times or more. Its ends do not fully match the called genes, so a read error is possible. V and J are TRBV20-1 and TRBJ2-1, with 8 bases fitting TRBD2. CDR1 and CDR2 (germline): DFQATT, SNEGSKA (reference sequence). The CDR3 totals 14 residues. The CDR3 DNA follows: TGCAGTGCCCAAAGCGGGAGCTCCTACAACGAGCAGTTCTTC. It encodes CSAQSGSSYNEQFF.

Ten or more counts support this clonotype. V usage is TRBV2 and J usage is TRBJ2-1; TRBD1 might be the D (6 bases). CDR1 is SNHLY and CDR2 is FYNNEI in the germline V gene. V was shortened by 1 base and J by 13 bases, with 8 bases between the two germline ends. The CDR3 sequence is 11 residues long. This chain's CDR3 is CASSEEDSQFF. CDR3 bases: TGTGCCAGCAGTGAAGAGGACAGCCAGTTCTTC.

This clonotype was seen only a few times. V is TRBV20-1 and J is TRBJ2-3, with 8 bases aligning to TRBD2. Germline trimming cut 5 bases from V and 0 bases from J; bases unmatched to any gene: 4. CDR3 size: 14 residues. CDR1 and CDR2 from the germline V gene are DFQATT and SNEGSKA (reference sequence). The CDR3: CSASRLASTDTQYF. For the CDR3, the DNA is TGCAGTGCTTCACGACTAGCGAGCACAGATACGCAGTATTTT.

This clonotype has at least ten counts. V usage is TRBV10-2 and J usage is TRBJ2-1; 8 nucleotides line up with TRBD2. This CDR3 has 15 residues. V gave up 3 bases and J gave up 5 bases; unmatched junction bases: 6. Germline V gene lookup returns CDR1 WSHSY and CDR2 SAAADI. The CDR3 DNA reads TGCGCCAGCAGTGATATGGGACTAGGCAACAATGAGCAGTTCTTC. Its protein is CASSDMGLGNNEQFF.

A few counts support this clonotype. The rearrangement joins TRBV20-1 to TRBJ2-3; D is uncertain. The CDR3 spans 16 residues. With 0 bases removed from V and 0 bases from J, the gap between germline ends came to 13 bases. Germline-derived CDR1 and CDR2 are DFQATT and SNEGSKA (reference sequence). CDR3 region: CSARDAVRPSTDTQYF. The CDR3 DNA is TGCAGTGCTAGAGATGCCGTGAGGCCTAGCACAGATACGCAGTATTTT.

By proportion, this clonotype is medium-sized (0.01 to 0.1%). The chain links TRBV27 to TRBJ2-2, with TRBD2 matching over 8 bases. The CDR3 is 14 amino acids. V lost 5 bases and J lost 8; bases outside the gene matches: 7. Germline CDR1 reads MNHEY; CDR2 reads SMNVEV (reference sequence). CDR3 bases: TGTGCCAGCAGTCATTGGACTAGCATGGGGGAGCTGTTTTTT. Residues: CASSHWTSMGELFF.

This clonotype was seen at least ten times. V is TRBV6-6 and J is TRBJ2-5, with TRBD1 matching 7 bases. This CDR3 region has 15 residues. The V and J ends lost 3 bases and 0 bases, in that order; junction bases with no gene match: 4. Germline V CDR1 and CDR2: MNHNY, SVGAGI (reference sequence). In DNA form, the CDR3 reads TGTGCCAGCAGTTATCTACAGGGGAACCAAGAGACCCAGTACTTC. Translation gives CASSYLQGNQETQYF.

This clonotype was picked up many times. The CDR3 spells CASSPPGQGNNEQFF. DNA of the CDR3: TGTGCCAGCAGCCCTCCGGGACAGGGTAACAATGAGCAGTTCTTC. The genes are TRBV12-3 or TRBV12-4 and TRBJ2-1, with 9 bases lining up with TRBD1. The CDR3 totals 15 residues. With V trimmed by 6 bases and J by 5 bases, 8 bases remained unmatched.

This chain links TRBV20-1 with TRBJ2-1, with 10 bases that match TRBD2. The V gene end was trimmed by 6 bases and the J gene end by 8 bases; junction bases not matched to a gene: 7. Germline V CDR1 and CDR2: DFQATT, SNEGSKA (reference sequence). The CDR3 covers 13 residues. The CDR3 nucleotides read TGCAGTGCCTCTAGCGGGAGTTCCGATGAGCAGTTCTTC. Translated, it gives CSASSGSSDEQFF.

The chain couples TRBV28 to TRBJ2-7; D remains ambiguous. CDR3 length: 12 amino acids. Germline loops: CDR1 MDHEN, CDR2 SYDVKM. Trimming removed 6 bases at V and 2 bases at J, with 8 bases between. The CDR3: CASSTNPYEQYF. The DNA for the CDR3 is TGTGCCAGCAGCACTAACCCCTACGAGCAGTACTTC.

The rearrangement links TRBV9 to TRBJ2-3; D is possibly TRBD2 (6 bases). The CDR3 contains 15 residues. The V end lost 2 bases, the J end lost 2 bases, and 12 bases lay between the germline ends. Germline CDR1 reads SGDLS; CDR2 reads YYNGEE. For the CDR3, the DNA is TGTGCCAGCAGCGTCCGGGACTCTCACACAGATACGCAGTATTTT. Its protein is CASSVRDSHTDTQYF. Looking up the rest from reference TRBV9 and TRBJ2-3 gives the full variable domain: DSGVTQTPKHLITATGQRVTLRCSPRSGDLSVYWYQQSLDQGLQFLIQYYNGEERAKGNILERFSAQQFPDLHSELNLSSLELGDSALYFCASSVRDSHTDTQYFGPGTRLTVL.